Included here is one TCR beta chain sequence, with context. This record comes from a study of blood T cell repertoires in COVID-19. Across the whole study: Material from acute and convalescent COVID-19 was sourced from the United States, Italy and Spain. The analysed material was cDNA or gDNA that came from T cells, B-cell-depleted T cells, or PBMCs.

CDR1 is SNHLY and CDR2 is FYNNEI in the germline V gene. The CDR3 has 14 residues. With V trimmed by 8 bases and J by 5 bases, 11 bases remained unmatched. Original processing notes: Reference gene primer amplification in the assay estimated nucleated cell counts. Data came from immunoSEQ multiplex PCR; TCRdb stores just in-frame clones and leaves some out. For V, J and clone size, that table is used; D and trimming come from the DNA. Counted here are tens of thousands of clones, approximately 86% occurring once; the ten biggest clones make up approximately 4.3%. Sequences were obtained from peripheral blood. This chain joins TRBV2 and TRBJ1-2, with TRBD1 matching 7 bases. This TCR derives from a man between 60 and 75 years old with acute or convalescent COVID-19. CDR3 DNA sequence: TGTGCCAGCCTGAGAAGAGGGACAGCATATGGCTACACCTTC. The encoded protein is CASLRRGTAYGYTF.